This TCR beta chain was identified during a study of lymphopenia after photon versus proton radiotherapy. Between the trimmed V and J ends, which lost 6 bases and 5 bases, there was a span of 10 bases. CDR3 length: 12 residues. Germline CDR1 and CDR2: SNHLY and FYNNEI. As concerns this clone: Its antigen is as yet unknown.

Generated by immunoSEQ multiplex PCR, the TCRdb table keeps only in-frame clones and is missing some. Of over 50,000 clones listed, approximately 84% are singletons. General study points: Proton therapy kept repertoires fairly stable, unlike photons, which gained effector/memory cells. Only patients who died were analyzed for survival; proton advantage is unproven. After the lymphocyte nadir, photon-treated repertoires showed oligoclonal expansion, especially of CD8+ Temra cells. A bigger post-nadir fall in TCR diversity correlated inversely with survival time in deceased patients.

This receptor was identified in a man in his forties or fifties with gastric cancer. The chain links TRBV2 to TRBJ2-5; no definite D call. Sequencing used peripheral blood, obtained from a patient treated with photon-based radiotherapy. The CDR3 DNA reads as TGTGCCAGCAGCCCCTTGAGGGAGACCCAGTACTTC. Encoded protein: CASSPLRETQYF.